This T cell receptor beta chain stems from a study of T cells in tumors after PD-1 blockade. Study-level information: Daily vismodegib 150 mg continued in a subset of anti-PD-1-treated patients. Whole-study results and caveats: Blood contained about 40% of the tumor's TCR clonotypes. Most post-therapy expanded exhausted CD8+ clones were new, undetected before treatment.

Produced via immunoSEQ multiplex PCR; TCRdb's table is partial and in-frame only. Counted here are about 4,000 clones, over 65% occurring once; the ten biggest clones make up 6.5% to 9%. Time point described: first of two pre-therapy site-matched biopsies two to three months apart. With regard to this clone: No antigen is known for it.

Trimming cost V 8 bases and J 6 bases; bases outside gene matches: 10. Germline-derived CDR1 and CDR2 are MDHEN and SYDVKM. The CDR3 contains 13 residues. The sample consisted of tumor tissue, taken before anti-PD-1 treatment. The source of this sequence is a human donor with basal cell carcinoma. This chain connects TRBV28 to TRBJ2-7; 7 bases line up with TRBD2. Here the CDR3 reads CASGGGSPLEQYF. CDR3 DNA: TGTGCCAGCGGGGGAGGGAGCCCGCTCGAGCAGTACTTC. Full variable domain (outside the CDR3, taken from reference TRBV28 and TRBJ2-7): DVKVTQSSRYLVKRTGEKVFLECVQDMDHENMFWYRQDPGLGLRLIYFSYDVKMKEKGDIPEGYSVSREKKERFSLILESASTNQTSMYLCASGGGSPLEQYFGPGTRLTVT.